This T cell receptor beta chain is from a study of T cells in Graves' hyperthyroidism and ophthalmopathy. The CDR3 totals 14 residues. Germline values: CDR1 KGHSH, CDR2 LQKENI. The germline V and J ends were trimmed by 3 bases and 3 bases, with 12 bases remaining between them. Researchers defined stable Graves' hyperthyroidism as no ophthalmopathy progression within 18 months. Those patients with uncontrolled infection, other autoimmune disease, pregnancy or lactation were excluded. Using 10 ml of fresh peripheral blood, PBMCs were prepared. RNA transcripts gave rise to amplified TCR beta CDR3 regions. An initial round of RT-PCR targeting the TCR CDR3 relied on the HTBI primer set. Each CDR3 protein is one row after TCRdb ran MiXCR on the multiplex PCR reads. Of 600,000 or so distinct CDR3 sequences listed, 15% to 20% were seen once; the top ten hold approximately 3.8%.

The sample consisted of blood. The gene calls are TRBV18 and TRBJ2-7, with no clear D. This TCR came from a woman in her thirties with Graves' hyperthyroidism. This chain's CDR3 is CASSPGSPLYEQYF. The CDR3 DNA reads TGTGCCAGCTCACCCGGGTCTCCCCTCTACGAGCAGTACTTC.